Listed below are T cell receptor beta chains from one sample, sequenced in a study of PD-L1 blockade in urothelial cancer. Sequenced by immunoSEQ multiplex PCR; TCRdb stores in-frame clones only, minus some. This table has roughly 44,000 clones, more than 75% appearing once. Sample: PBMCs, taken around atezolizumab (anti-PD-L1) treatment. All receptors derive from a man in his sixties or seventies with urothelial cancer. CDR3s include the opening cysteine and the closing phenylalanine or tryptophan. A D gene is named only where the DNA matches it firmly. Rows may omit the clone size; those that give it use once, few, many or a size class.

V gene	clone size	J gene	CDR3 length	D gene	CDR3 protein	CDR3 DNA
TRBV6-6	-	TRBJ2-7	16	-	CASSYIPGSASYEQYF	TGTGCCAGCAGTTATATACCGGGGAGCGCTTCCTACGAGCAGTACTTC
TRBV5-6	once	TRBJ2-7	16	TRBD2	CASSWPSIAGGHEQYF	TGTGCCAGCAGCTGGCCGAGTATAGCGGGAGGCCACGAGCAGTACTTC
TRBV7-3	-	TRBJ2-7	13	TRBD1	CASSFDRGYEQYF	TGTGCCAGCAGCTTCGACAGGGGCTACGAGCAGTACTTC
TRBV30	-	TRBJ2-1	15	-	CACSNRARGYNEQFF	TGTGCCTGTTCGAACAGGGCACGGGGTTACAATGAGCAGTTCTTC
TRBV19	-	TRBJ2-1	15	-	CASSIRGVSYNEQFF	TGTGCCAGTAGTATCAGGGGCGTCTCCTACAATGAGCAGTTCTTC
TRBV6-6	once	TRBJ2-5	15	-	CASSYSRGPEETQYF	TGTGCCAGCAGTTACTCGCGGGGGCCGGAAGAGACCCAGTACTTC
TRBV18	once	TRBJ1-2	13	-	CASTGEKAYGYTF	TGTGCCAGCACCGGGGAGAAGGCCTATGGCTACACCTTC
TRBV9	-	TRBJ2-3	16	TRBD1	CASNPSGTGGRDTQYF	TGTGCCAGCAACCCAAGTGGGACAGGGGGAAGAGATACGCAGTATTTT
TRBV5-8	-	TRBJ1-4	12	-	CASSGEGEKLFF	TGTGCCAGCAGCGGGGAGGGGGAAAAACTGTTTTTT
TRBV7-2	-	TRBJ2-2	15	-	CASSLVRRDTGELFF	TGTGCCAGCAGCTTAGTGCGCCGAGACACCGGGGAGCTGTTTTTT
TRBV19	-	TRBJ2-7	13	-	CASSIGVNYEQYF	TGTGCCAGTAGTATCGGGGTAAACTACGAGCAGTACTTC
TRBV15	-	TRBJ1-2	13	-	CATSRTQSYGYTF	TGTGCCACCAGCAGAACGCAGTCCTATGGCTACACCTTC
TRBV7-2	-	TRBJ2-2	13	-	CASSSTDTGELFF	TGTGCCAGCAGCTCAACAGACACCGGGGAGCTGTTTTTT
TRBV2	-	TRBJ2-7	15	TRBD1	CASPGTGGFSYEQYF	TGTGCCAGCCCCGGGACAGGGGGATTTTCCTACGAGCAGTACTTC
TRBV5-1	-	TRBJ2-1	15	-	CASSLDLPGFREQFF	TGCGCCAGCAGCTTAGATCTGCCAGGGTTCCGTGAGCAGTTCTTC
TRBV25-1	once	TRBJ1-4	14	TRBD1	CASSLGQGNEKLFF	TGTGCCAGCAGCCTGGGACAGGGGAATGAAAAACTGTTTTTT
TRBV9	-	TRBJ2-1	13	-	CASSVGQGDEQFF	TGTGCCAGCAGCGTAGGGCAGGGTGATGAGCAGTTCTTC
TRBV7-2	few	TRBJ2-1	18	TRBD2	CASSLRTSGAARGNEQFF	TGTGCCAGCAGCTTAAGGACTAGCGGGGCGGCAAGAGGCAATGAGCAGTTCTTC
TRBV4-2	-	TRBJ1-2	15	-	CASSIVTGPWSGYTF	TGTGCCAGCAGTATAGTAACAGGGCCCTGGAGTGGCTACACCTTC
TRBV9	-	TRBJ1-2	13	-	CASSVARVLGYTF	TGTGCCAGCAGCGTAGCCAGGGTTTTGGGCTACACCTTC
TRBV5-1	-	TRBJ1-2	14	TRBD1	CASSTGQGNYGYTF	TGCGCCAGCAGCACAGGACAGGGGAACTATGGCTACACCTTC
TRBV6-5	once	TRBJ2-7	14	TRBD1	CASSYVTGGYEQYF	TGTGCCAGCAGTTACGTGACAGGGGGTTACGAGCAGTACTTC
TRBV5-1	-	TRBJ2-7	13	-	CASSIGGSYEQYF	TGCGCCAGCAGCATCGGCGGTTCCTACGAGCAGTACTTC
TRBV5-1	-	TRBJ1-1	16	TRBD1	CASRTQQGGVNTEAFF	TGCGCCAGCAGGACCCAGCAGGGGGGAGTGAACACTGAAGCTTTCTTT
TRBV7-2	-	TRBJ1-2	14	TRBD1	CASTGDRGGYGYTF	TGTGCCAGCACCGGGGACAGGGGTGGCTATGGCTACACCTTC
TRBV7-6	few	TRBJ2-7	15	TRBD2	CASSSLAGGTGEQYF	TGTGCCAGCAGCTCGCTAGCGGGAGGTACGGGCGAGCAGTACTTC
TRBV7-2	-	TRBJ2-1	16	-	CASSPTHRGGYNEQFF	TGTGCCAGCAGCCCTACCCACCGGGGAGGATACAATGAGCAGTTCTTC